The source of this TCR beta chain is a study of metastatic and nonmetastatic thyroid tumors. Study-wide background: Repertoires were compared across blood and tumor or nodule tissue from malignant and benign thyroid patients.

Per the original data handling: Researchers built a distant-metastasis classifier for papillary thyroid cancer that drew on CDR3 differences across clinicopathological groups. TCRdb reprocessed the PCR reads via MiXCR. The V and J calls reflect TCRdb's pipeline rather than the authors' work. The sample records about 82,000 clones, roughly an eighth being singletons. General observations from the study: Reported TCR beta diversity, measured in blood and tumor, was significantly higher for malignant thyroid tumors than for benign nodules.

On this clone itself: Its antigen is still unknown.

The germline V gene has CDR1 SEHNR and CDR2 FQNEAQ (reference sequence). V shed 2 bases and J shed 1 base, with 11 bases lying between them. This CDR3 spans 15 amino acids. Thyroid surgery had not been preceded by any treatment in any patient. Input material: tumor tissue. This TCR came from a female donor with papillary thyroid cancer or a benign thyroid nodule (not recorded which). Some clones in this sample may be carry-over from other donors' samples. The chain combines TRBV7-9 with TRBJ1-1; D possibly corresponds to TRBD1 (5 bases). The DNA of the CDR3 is TGTGCCAGCAGCTTACCAGGGTACAGGAACACTGAAGCTTTCTTT. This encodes CASSLPGYRNTEAFF.